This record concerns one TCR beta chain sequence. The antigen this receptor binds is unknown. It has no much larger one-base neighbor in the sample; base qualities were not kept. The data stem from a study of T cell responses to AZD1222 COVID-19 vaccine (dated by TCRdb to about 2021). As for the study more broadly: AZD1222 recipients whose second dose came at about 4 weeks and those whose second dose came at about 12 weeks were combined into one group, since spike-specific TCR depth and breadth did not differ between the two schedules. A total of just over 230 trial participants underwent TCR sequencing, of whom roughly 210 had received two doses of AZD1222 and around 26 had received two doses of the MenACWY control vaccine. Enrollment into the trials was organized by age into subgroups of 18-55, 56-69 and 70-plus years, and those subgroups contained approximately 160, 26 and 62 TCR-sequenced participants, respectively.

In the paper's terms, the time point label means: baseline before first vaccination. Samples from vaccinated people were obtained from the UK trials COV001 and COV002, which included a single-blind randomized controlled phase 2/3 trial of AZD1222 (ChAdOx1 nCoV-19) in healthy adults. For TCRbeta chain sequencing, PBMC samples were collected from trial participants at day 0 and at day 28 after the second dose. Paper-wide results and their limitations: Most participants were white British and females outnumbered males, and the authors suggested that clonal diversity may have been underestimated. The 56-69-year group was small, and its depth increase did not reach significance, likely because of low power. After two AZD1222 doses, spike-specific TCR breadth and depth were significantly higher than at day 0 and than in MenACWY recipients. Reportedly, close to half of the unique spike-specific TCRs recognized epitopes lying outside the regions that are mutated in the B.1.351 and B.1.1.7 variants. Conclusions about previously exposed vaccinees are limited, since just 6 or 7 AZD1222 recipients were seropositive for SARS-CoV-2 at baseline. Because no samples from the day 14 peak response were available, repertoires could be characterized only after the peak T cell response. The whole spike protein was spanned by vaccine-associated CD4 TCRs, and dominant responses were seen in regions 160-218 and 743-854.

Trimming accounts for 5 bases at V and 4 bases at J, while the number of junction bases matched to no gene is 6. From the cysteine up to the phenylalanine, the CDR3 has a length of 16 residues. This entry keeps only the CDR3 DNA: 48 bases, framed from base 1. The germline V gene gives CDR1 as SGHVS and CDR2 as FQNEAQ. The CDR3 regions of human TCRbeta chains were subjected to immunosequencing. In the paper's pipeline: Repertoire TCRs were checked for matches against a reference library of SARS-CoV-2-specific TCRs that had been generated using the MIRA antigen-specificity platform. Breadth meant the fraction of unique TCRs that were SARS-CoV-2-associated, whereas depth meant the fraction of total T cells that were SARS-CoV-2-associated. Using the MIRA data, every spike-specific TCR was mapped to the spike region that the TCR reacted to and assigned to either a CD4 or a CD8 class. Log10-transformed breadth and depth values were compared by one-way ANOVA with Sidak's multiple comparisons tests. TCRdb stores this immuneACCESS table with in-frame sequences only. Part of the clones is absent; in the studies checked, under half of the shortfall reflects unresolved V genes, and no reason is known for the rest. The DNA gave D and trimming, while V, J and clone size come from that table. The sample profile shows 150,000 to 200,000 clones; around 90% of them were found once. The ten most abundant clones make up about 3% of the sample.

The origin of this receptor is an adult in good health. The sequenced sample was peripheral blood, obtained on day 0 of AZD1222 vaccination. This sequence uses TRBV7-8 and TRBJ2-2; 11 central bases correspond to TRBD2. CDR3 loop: CASSPTSGSSTGELFF. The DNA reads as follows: TGTGCCAGCAGCCCAACTAGCGGGAGTTCCACCGGGGAGCTGTTTTTT.